Presented here are 24 T cell receptor beta chains from one specimen sequenced in a study of cytomegalovirus exposure and HLA in healthy donors. Here immunoSEQ multiplex PCR was the method, and the copy in TCRdb shows in-frame clones only, minus some. The sample has approximately 260,000 clones, 86% seen once; the top ten hold roughly 1%. Source material: PBMCs. The receptors were sampled from a woman in her late teens or twenties in good health and CMV-seronegative.

The rearrangement joins TRBV10-3 to TRBJ1-5, with D possibly being TRBD1 (5 bases). The length of the CDR3 is 13 residues. The V end lost 10 bases, the J end lost 4 bases, and 14 bases lay between the germline ends. From germline, CDR1 is ENHRY and CDR2 SYGVKD. The CDR3 spells CATLGTLNQPQHF. The CDR3, as DNA: TGTGCCACCCTCGGGACTCTTAATCAGCCCCAGCATTTT.

This chain joins TRBV5-1 and TRBJ1-1, with TRBD1 matching 8 bases. V lost 2 bases to trimming and J lost 2 bases; unmatched junction nucleotides: 5. CDR1 is SGHRS and CDR2 is YFSETQ in the germline V gene. The CDR3 has 15 amino acids. The CDR3 reads CASSLTPGGNTEAFF. The CDR3, as DNA: TGCGCCAGCAGCTTAACACCAGGGGGCAACACTGAAGCTTTCTTT.

V and J are TRBV7-2 and TRBJ2-6; D may be TRBD2 (6 bases). This CDR3 contains 18 residues. Germline V CDR1 and CDR2: SGHTA, FQGNSA. V lost 5 bases and J 4 bases, leaving 21 bases between the germline ends. The CDR3 spells CASSLTSGTPLGANVLTF. As DNA, the CDR3 is TGTGCCAGCAGCCTCACATCCGGGACTCCGCTCGGGGCCAACGTCCTGACTTTC.

In this sample, this clone turned up a few times. The chain employs TRBV6-5 and TRBJ1-4; 8 bases align to TRBD1. The CDR3 is made up of 15 amino acids. V was pared by 5 bases and J by 6 bases, with 8 bases of the junction left unmatched. Germline CDR1 and CDR2: MNHEY and SVGAGI. The CDR3 bases are TGTGCCAGCAGTAGCCAGGGGGCCGGAGATGAAAAACTGTTTTTT. Residues: CASSSQGAGDEKLFF.

The chain uses TRBV27 and TRBJ2-7; TRBD1 aligns across 9 bases. V gave up 4 bases and J gave up 5 bases; unmatched junction bases: 9. The CDR3 length is 15 residues. Germline loops: CDR1 MNHEY, CDR2 SMNVEV (reference sequence). For the CDR3, the DNA is TGTGCCAGCAGTTCCCAGGACAGGGGATCGCACGAGCAGTACTTC. Translating gives CASSSQDRGSHEQYF.

At least ten counts were recorded for this clone. This rearrangement joins TRBV29-1 to TRBJ1-2; tentative D call: TRBD1 (5 bases). Germline assignment: CDR1 SQVTM and CDR2 ANQGSEA. The germline V and J ends were trimmed by 5 bases and 3 bases, with 19 bases remaining between them. CDR3 length: 15 residues. The CDR3 region is CSVLLGTFDHYGYTF. DNA of the CDR3: TGCAGCGTTTTATTGGGGACTTTCGACCACTATGGCTACACCTTC.

The chain carries TRBV30 and TRBJ1-4; D not resolved. V was trimmed by 1 base and J by 8 bases, leaving 8 bases between them. Germline V gene lookup returns CDR1 GTSNPN and CDR2 SVGIG (reference sequence). CDR3 length equals 12 residues. CDR3 coding DNA: TGTGCCTGGAGTGAGATTGGCGAAAAACTGTTTTTT. Translated, it gives CAWSEIGEKLFF.

The chain joins TRBV30 to TRBJ1-1; D is perhaps TRBD1 (5 bases). The CDR3 contains 13 residues. Germline CDR1 reads GTSNPN; CDR2 reads SVGIG (reference sequence). V shed 1 base and J shed 6 bases, with 12 bases lying between them. The CDR3 reads CAWSDRPTPEAFF. The CDR3 DNA sequence: TGTGCCTGGAGTGACAGGCCTACCCCTGAAGCTTTCTTT.

The rearrangement links TRBV28 to TRBJ1-5; possible D gene TRBD1, 6 bases. V was trimmed by 3 bases and J by 8 bases, leaving 17 bases between them. The CDR3 spans 15 residues. The germline V gene encodes CDR1 MDHEN and CDR2 SYDVKM. Here the CDR3 reads CASSLFGRGLEPQHF. CDR3 DNA: TGTGCCAGCAGTTTGTTCGGCAGGGGTTTGGAGCCCCAGCATTTT.

The chain combines TRBV2 with TRBJ2-1; 8 bases match TRBD2. The CDR3 loop spans 16 amino acids. Germline CDR1 SNHLY, CDR2 FYNNEI. With 6 bases clipped from V and 2 bases from J, the junction kept 9 bases outside the gene matches. DNA for the CDR3: TGTGCCAGCAGCGCCATCCCGGGGGGGCCCTACAATGAGCAGTTCTTC. Translation: CASSAIPGGPYNEQFF.

The chain combines TRBV6-6 with TRBJ2-5, with TRBD1 identical over 7 bases. CDR1 and CDR2 from the germline V gene are MNHNY and SVGAGI (reference sequence). The J segment lost 4 bases and the V segment lost 0 bases, leaving 5 bases of the junction unmatched. The CDR3 spans 15 residues. The CDR3 DNA is TGTGCCAGCAGTTACTCGAAAGGGGGCGGAGAGACCCAGTACTTC. Protein: CASSYSKGGGETQYF.

The chain links TRBV14 to TRBJ1-2; no firm D call. This CDR3 has 13 amino acids. Deletions cut 2 bases from V and 4 bases from J, with 8 bases between. Germline assignment: CDR1 SGHDN and CDR2 FVKESK. In DNA, the CDR3 is TGTGCCAGCAGCCAAATGGCAGGCTATGGCTACACCTTC. Amino acids: CASSQMAGYGYTF.

The chain is built from TRBV27 and TRBJ2-7; 9 bases map to TRBD1. V shed 5 bases and J 0 bases; nucleotides not matched to a gene: 11. This CDR3 has 17 amino acids. The germline CDR1 and CDR2 sequences are MNHEY and SMNVEV (reference sequence). CDR3 coding DNA: TGTGCCAGCAGTCCTCTCTCGACAGGGGGTACCTCCTACGAGCAGTACTTC. Its protein is CASSPLSTGGTSYEQYF.

This chain's CDR3 is CASSPLRDTQYF. As DNA, the CDR3 is TGTGCCAGTAGTCCCTTGAGGGATACGCAGTATTTT. The chain joins TRBV19 to TRBJ2-3; D is unresolved. The germline V and J ends were trimmed by 5 bases and 6 bases, with 9 bases remaining between them. Germline loops: CDR1 LNHDA, CDR2 SQIVND (reference sequence). The CDR3 loop spans 12 amino acids. Full variable domain (missing parts from reference TRBV19 and TRBJ2-3): DGGITQSPKYLFRKEGQNVTLSCEQNLNHDAMYWYRQDPGQGLRLIYYSQIVNDFQKGDIAEGYSVSREKKESFPLTVTSAQKNPTAFYLCASSPLRDTQYFGPGTRLTVL.

This clone was recorded only once. The chain joins TRBV7-7 to TRBJ1-1; TRBD1 is a possible D gene (5 bases). Per the germline V gene, CDR1 is SSHAT and CDR2 is FNYEAQ (reference sequence). The CDR3 runs to 13 residues. CDR3 loop: CASAYRRNTEAFF. In nucleotides, the CDR3 is TGTGCTAGCGCATACAGGAGGAACACTGAAGCTTTCTTT.

The gene calls are TRBV19 and TRBJ2-7, with D perhaps matching TRBD2 (5 bases). Germline V lookup: CDR1 LNHDA, CDR2 SQIVND (reference sequence). The CDR3 sequence is 16 residues long. With 10 bases removed from V and 4 bases from J, the gap between germline ends came to 26 bases. In DNA, the CDR3 is TGTGCCACTTCAGTCCTGGAAGGGAGTGGAGGTTACGAGCAGTACTTC. Amino acid sequence: CATSVLEGSGGYEQYF.

The rearrangement joins TRBV10-3 to TRBJ1-5; maybe TRBD1 (5 bases). The germline V gene encodes CDR1 ENHRY and CDR2 SYGVKD. The CDR3 has 16 amino acids. V lost 3 bases to trimming and J lost 4 bases, with 16 bases between them. The CDR3 spells CAISDPTLGANQPQHF. CDR3 nucleotide sequence: TGTGCCATCAGTGACCCTACTCTTGGGGCGAATCAGCCCCAGCATTTT.

The chain carries TRBV30 and TRBJ2-3; D might be TRBD2 (6 bases). This CDR3 spans 14 amino acids. Trimming stripped 7 bases from V and 5 bases from J, with 19 bases between. Germline V gives CDR1 GTSNPN, CDR2 SVGIG (reference sequence). CDR3 in amino acids: CASGVGSRGDTQYF. The CDR3 bases are TGTGCCTCGGGGGTGGGGTCGCGGGGAGATACGCAGTATTTT.

The chain is built from TRBV19 and TRBJ2-5, with D possibly being TRBD1 (5 bases). In germline, CDR1 is LNHDA, CDR2 SQIVND (reference sequence). V lost 4 bases and J lost 5, with 11 bases in between. The CDR3 length is 13 residues. In DNA form, the CDR3 reads TGTGCCAGTAGTACACAGGCATTGGAGACCCAGTACTTC. Amino acids: CASSTQALETQYF.

The J gene is TRBJ1-2, the V gene TRBV4-3; 8 bases are shared with TRBD1. Trimming removed 0 bases from V and 7 bases from J; junction bases left unmatched: 16. Germline CDR1 LGHNA, CDR2 YSLEER. The CDR3 is made up of 18 amino acids. CDR3 loop: CASSQDVSGSTGVFGYTF. CDR3 bases: TGCGCCAGCAGCCAAGATGTCTCGGGGTCGACAGGGGTTTTTGGCTACACCTTC.

The chain is built from TRBV4-1 and TRBJ2-7; D call uncertain. The CDR3 length is 13 residues. Germline values: CDR1 MGHRA, CDR2 YSYEKL. V lost 0 bases, J lost 3 bases, and 6 bases lay in between. This CDR3 reads CASSQERDYEQYF. CDR3 in DNA: TGCGCCAGCAGCCAAGAGAGAGACTACGAGCAGTACTTC.

This clone appeared once. This chain joins TRBV6-6 and TRBJ1-2; D is perhaps TRBD1 (5 bases). This CDR3 is built from 11 residues. The germline CDR1 and CDR2 sequences are MNHNY and SVGAGI (reference sequence). V shed 5 bases and J shed 8 bases, with 9 bases lying between them. CDR3 in amino acids: CASSTQGGYTF. The CDR3 DNA follows: TGTGCCAGCAGTACTCAGGGAGGCTACACCTTC.

The chain combines TRBV19 with TRBJ2-7; 7 bases agree with TRBD1. The CDR3 covers 14 residues. The germline gives CDR1 LNHDA, CDR2 SQIVND (reference sequence). Trimming took 2 bases from V and 3 from J; bases not matched to a gene: 4. DNA for the CDR3: TGTGCCAGTAGTATATTCCCAGGGGGCTACGAGCAGTACTTC. Translated, it gives CASSIFPGGYEQYF.

This sequence joins TRBV25-1 and TRBJ2-2; the D gene is possibly TRBD1 (6 bases). Trimming took off 3 bases at V and 4 bases at J, with 12 bases between the two ends. Germline values: CDR1 MGHDK, CDR2 SYGVNS. CDR3 length equals 15 residues. In DNA, the CDR3 is TGTGCCAGCAGTGAGTTTGGGGGCGGCACCGGGGAGCTGTTTTTT. Protein: CASSEFGGGTGELFF. Full variable domain (missing parts from reference TRBV25-1 and TRBJ2-2): EADIYQTPRYLVIGTGKKITLECSQTMGHDKMYWYQQDPGMELHLIHYSYGVNSTEKGDLSSESTVSRIRTEHFPLTLESARPSHTSQYLCASSEFGGGTGELFFGEGSRLTVL.